This entry lists 12 T cell receptor beta chains sequenced from one sample in a study of control samples from healthy donors and cancer patients. The method was immunoSEQ multiplex PCR; TCRdb's version includes in-frame clones alone and lacks a portion of them. The data contain about 110,000 clones, approximately 90% of them singletons. Sequencing was done on a sample of blood. Receptor source: a woman between 18 and 29 years old in good health.

This clone was seen a single time. The V gene is TRBV5-1, the J gene TRBJ2-3; D is perhaps TRBD2 (6 bases). V lost 0 bases, J lost 5 bases, and 13 bases lay in between. Germline CDR1 is SGHRS and CDR2 is YFSETQ. The CDR3 covers 15 residues. The CDR3 sequence: CASSLERLGGDTQYF. The CDR3 DNA follows: TGCGCCAGCAGCTTGGAGAGACTAGGAGGAGATACGCAGTATTTT.

The rearrangement joins TRBV10-2 to TRBJ1-1; D call uncertain. Trimming took 2 bases from V and 1 from J, leaving 5 bases between them. Germline CDR1 is WSHSY and CDR2 is SAAADI. CDR3 size: 13 residues. In nucleotides, the CDR3 is TGCGCCAGCAGTGAGACACAGAACACTGAAGCTTTCTTT. It is translated as CASSETQNTEAFF.

The CDR3 loop is CASSLGGPVEGEQYF. In nucleotides, the CDR3 is TGTGCCAGCAGCCTCGGAGGTCCGGTGGAGGGGGAGCAGTACTTC. This chain connects TRBV4-2 to TRBJ2-7; possible D gene TRBD2, 6 bases. Germline CDR1 and CDR2: LGHNA and YNFKEQ. Trimming removed 4 bases at V and 7 bases at J, with 20 bases between. This CDR3 comprises 15 residues.

This chain connects TRBV20-1 to TRBJ1-5; D is perhaps TRBD1 (5 bases). Germline values: CDR1 DFQATT, CDR2 SNEGSKA (reference sequence). Trimming pared 3 bases from V and 0 bases from J, leaving 12 bases between. CDR3 size: 15 residues. The CDR3 sequence is CSASPGAYSNQPQHF. CDR3 nucleotide sequence: TGCAGTGCTAGTCCCGGGGCCTATAGCAATCAGCCCCAGCATTTT.

The chain links TRBV24-1 to TRBJ1-1; D perhaps matches TRBD1 (5 bases). This CDR3 is built from 15 residues. V was clipped by 4 bases and J by 2 bases, with 13 bases between them. Germline loops: CDR1 KGHDR, CDR2 SFDVKD. CDR3: CATSEGGFRNTEAFF. DNA of the CDR3: TGTGCCACCAGTGAGGGGGGATTCCGTAACACTGAAGCTTTCTTT.

The chain is built from TRBV30 and TRBJ1-2; a weak D match, TRBD1 (6 bases). The V end was cut by 8 bases, the J end by 8 bases, with 18 bases between. The CDR3 spans 12 residues. Germline V gene sequence: CDR1 GTSNPN, CDR2 SVGIG (reference sequence). CDR3 amino acids: CAGLTGGRGYTF. In DNA, the CDR3 is TGTGCCGGCTTGACGGGGGGGCGCGGCTACACCTTC.

This chain links TRBV11-1 with TRBJ1-1, with unresolved D. This CDR3 comprises 15 residues. CDR1 and CDR2 from the germline V gene are SGHAT and FQDESV (reference sequence). Trimming stripped 1 base from V and 1 base from J, with 10 bases between. The CDR3 region is CASSLVRGWNTEAFF. CDR3 DNA: TGTGCCAGCAGCTTAGTACGAGGGTGGAACACTGAAGCTTTCTTT.

The rearrangement uses TRBV5-1 and TRBJ1-3; D call uncertain. Germline V lookup: CDR1 SGHRS, CDR2 YFSETQ. This CDR3 has 15 residues. V was cut by 0 bases and J by 0 bases, with 7 bases left in between. The CDR3 loop reads CASSLDGGSGNTIYF. The CDR3 bases are TGCGCCAGCAGCTTGGACGGTGGCTCTGGAAACACCATATATTTT.

V usage is TRBV4-1 and J usage is TRBJ1-2; the match to TRBD1 covers 8 bases. Germline V gene sequence: CDR1 MGHRA, CDR2 YSYEKL. After removal of 0 bases from V and 7 bases from J, the junction contained 7 bases not matched to a gene. CDR3 length equals 15 residues. The CDR3 reads CASSQDFTGGVGYTF. In nucleotides, the CDR3 is TGCGCCAGCAGCCAAGATTTCACAGGGGGTGTTGGCTACACCTTC.

In DNA form, the CDR3 reads TGCGCCAGCAGCTTGGCTCGGGGGAAGTCCTACGAGCAGTACTTC. Encoded protein: CASSLARGKSYEQYF. This chain links TRBV5-1 with TRBJ2-7; TRBD2 is a possible D gene (6 bases). The CDR3 is 15 amino acids. Germline values: CDR1 SGHRS, CDR2 YFSETQ. V gave up 0 bases and J gave up 1 base, with 11 bases separating them.

The genes are TRBV2 and TRBJ2-7, with D perhaps TRBD2 (6 bases). The CDR3 runs 15 residues. Trimming left V 5 bases short and J 6 bases short, with 20 bases between. Germline CDR1 and CDR2: SNHLY and FYNNEI. The CDR3 DNA follows: TGTGCCAGCAGTCTTACTAGTACGGGGGTGGGCGAGCAGTACTTC. Protein product: CASSLTSTGVGEQYF.

This clone has just a few counts. The chain joins TRBV5-1 to TRBJ1-5; no clear D gene. V was shortened by 0 bases and J by 5 bases, with 6 bases between the two germline ends. CDR3 size: 13 residues. Germline V gene sequence: CDR1 SGHRS, CDR2 YFSETQ. DNA for the CDR3: TGCGCCAGCAGCTTGGGAGGTCATCAGCCCCAGCATTTT. This gives the protein CASSLGGHQPQHF. The variable domain in full, completed from reference TRBV5-1 and TRBJ1-5, reads KAGVTQTPRYLIKTRGQQVTLSCSPISGHRSVSWYQQTPGQGLQFLFEYFSETQRNKGNFPGRFSGRQFSNSRSEMNVSTLELGDSALYLCASSLGGHQPQHFGDGTRLSIL.